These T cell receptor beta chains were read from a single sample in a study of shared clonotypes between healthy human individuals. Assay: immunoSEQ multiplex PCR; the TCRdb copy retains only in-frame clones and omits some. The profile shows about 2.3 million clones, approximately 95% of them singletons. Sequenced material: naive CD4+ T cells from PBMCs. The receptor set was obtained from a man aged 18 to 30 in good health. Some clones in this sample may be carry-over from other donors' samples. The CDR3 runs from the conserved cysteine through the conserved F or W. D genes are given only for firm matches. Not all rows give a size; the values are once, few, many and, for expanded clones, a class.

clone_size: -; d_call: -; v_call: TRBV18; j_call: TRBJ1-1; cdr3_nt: TGTGCCAGCTCACCCATATTCGGACAGTTGAACACTGAAGCTTTCTTT; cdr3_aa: CASSPIFGQLNTEAFF
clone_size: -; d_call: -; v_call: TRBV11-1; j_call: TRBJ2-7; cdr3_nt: TGTGCCAGCAGCTTAGCGCCGGGACTCGCCTCCGGGCAGTACTTC; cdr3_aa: CASSLAPGLASGQYF
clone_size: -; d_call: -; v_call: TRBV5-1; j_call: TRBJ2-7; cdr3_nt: TGCGCCAGCAGCGGGGGGGCTATGAGCGCCGAGCAGTACTTC; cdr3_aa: CASSGGAMSAEQYF
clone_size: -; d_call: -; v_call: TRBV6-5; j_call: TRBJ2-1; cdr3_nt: TGTGCCAGCAGTTACCGGCCCTACAATGAGCAGTTCTTC; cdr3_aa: CASSYRPYNEQFF
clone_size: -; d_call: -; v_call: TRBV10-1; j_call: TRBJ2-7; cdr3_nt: TGCGCCAGGTCGCAAGTCTACGAGCAGTACTTC; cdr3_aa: CARSQVYEQYF
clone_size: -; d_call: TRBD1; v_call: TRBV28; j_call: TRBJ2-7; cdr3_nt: TGTGCCAGCAGTGGAACCGGGACAGGTACCTACGAGCAGTACTTC; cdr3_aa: CASSGTGTGTYEQYF
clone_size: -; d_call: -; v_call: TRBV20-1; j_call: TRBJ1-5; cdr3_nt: TGCAGTGCTTCCCGGGAGGGGCCCCAGCATTTT; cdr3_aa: CSASREGPQHF
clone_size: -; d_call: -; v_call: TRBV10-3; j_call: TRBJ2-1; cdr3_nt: TGTGCCATCAGTGCTGTGACAGGAAACAATGAGCAGTTCTTC; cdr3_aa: CAISAVTGNNEQFF
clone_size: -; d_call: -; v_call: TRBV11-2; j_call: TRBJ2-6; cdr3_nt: TGTGCCAGCAGCTTAGCTGGGGTGGGGGCCAACGTCCTGACTTTC; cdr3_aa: CASSLAGVGANVLTF
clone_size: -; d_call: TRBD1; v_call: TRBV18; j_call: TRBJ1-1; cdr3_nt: TGTGCCAGCTCAGGACAGGGGATGAATGAAGCTTTCTTT; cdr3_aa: CASSGQGMNEAFF
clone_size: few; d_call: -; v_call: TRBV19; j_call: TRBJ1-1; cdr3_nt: TGTGCCAGTAGACGGGGACAGAACACTGAAGCTTTCTTT; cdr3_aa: CASRRGQNTEAFF
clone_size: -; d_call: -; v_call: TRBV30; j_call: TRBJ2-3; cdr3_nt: TGTGCCTGGGGGGAGGACTCAGATACGCAGTATTTT; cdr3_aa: CAWGEDSDTQYF
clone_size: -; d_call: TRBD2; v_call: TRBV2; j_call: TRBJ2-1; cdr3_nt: TGTGCCAGCAGTGAAGCCGGGAGGGCCGTGGATGAGCAGTTCTTC; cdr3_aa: CASSEAGRAVDEQFF
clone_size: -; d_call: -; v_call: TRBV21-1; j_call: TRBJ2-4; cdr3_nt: TGTGCCAGCAATCGCGGGGGAGGGTTGGCCAAAAACATTCAGTACTTC; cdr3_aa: CASNRGGGLAKNIQYF
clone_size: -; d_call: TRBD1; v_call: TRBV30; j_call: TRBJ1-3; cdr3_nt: TGTGCCTGGGCGAGACAGGGGTTAAACTCTGGAAACACCATATATTTT; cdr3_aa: CAWARQGLNSGNTIYF
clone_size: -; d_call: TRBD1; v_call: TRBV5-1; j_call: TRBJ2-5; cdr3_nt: TGCGCCAGCAGCGACAGGGATGGGGAGACCCAGTACTTC; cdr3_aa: CASSDRDGETQYF
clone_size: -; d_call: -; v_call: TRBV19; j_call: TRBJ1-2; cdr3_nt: TGTGCCAGTAGCTCAATGACACTACCGGAGGGCTACACCTTC; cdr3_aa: CASSSMTLPEGYTF
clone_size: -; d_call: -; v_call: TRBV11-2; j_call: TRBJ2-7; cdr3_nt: TGTGCCAGCAGCTTAGGCCTCCTCTCCTACGAGCAGTACTTC; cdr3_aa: CASSLGLLSYEQYF
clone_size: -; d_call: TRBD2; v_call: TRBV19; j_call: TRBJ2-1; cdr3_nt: TGTGCCAGTAGTTGGACTAGCGGGCCGGTAGAGTTCTTC; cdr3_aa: CASSWTSGPVEFF
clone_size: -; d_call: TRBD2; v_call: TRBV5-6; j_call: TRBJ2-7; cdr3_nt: TGTGCCAGCAGCTTGTTCGGGACTAGTTACTACGAGCAGTACTTC; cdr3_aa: CASSLFGTSYYEQYF
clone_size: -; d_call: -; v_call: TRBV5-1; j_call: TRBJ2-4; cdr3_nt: TGCGCCAGCAGCTTGGACGGAGACAGCGCCTTAAACATTCAGTACTTC; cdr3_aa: CASSLDGDSALNIQYF
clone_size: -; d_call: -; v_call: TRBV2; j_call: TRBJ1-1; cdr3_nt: TGTGCCAGCACTCGGACGAGGGGGGCCAACACTGAAGCTTTCTTT; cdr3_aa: CASTRTRGANTEAFF
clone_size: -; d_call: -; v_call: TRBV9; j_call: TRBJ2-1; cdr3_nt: TGTGCCAGCAGCGTAGGTAGGGCCTCGCCCAATGAGCAGTTCTTC; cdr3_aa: CASSVGRASPNEQFF
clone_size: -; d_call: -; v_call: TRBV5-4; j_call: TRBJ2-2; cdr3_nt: TGTGCCAGCAGCTTGGCAGGGGGGGCGGACGGGGAGCTGTTTTTT; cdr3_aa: CASSLAGGADGELFF
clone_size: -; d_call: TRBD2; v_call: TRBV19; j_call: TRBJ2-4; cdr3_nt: TGTGCCAGTAGCCGGGGAGGGTTCGACGCCAAAAACATTCAGTACTTC; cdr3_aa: CASSRGGFDAKNIQYF
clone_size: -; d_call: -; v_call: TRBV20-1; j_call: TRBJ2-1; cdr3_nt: TGCAGTTCTTACCGGCGAAATGAGCAGTTCTTC; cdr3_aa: CSSYRRNEQFF
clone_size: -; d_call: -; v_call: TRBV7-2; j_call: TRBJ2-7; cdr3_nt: TGTGCCAGCAGCCCGACCAGGGCGGGGTCCTCTCGAGAGCAGTACTTC; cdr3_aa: CASSPTRAGSSREQYF
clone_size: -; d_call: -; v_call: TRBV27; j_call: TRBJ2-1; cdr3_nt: TGTGCCAGCAGGCAGTGGGATGAGCAGTTCTTC; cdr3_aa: CASRQWDEQFF